These 9 T cell receptor beta chains came from one sample sequenced in a study of T cells in Graves' hyperthyroidism and ophthalmopathy. The source material, RNA transcripts, was used to amplify TCR beta CDR3 regions. When the TCR CDR3 underwent first-round RT-PCR, the HTBI primer set was used. MiXCR, run by TCRdb on the multiplex PCR reads, gives a single entry per CDR3 protein. Of around 350,000 distinct CDR3 sequences in the sample, about 18% were seen once. The sequencing input was blood. The receptors were sampled from a woman aged 18-35 years with Graves' hyperthyroidism.

V usage is TRBV24-1 and J usage is TRBJ2-7, with 7 bases that match TRBD1. The CDR3 totals 16 residues. V shed 4 bases, J shed 2 bases, and the junction held 10 bases outside the gene matches. Germline V gene lookup returns CDR1 KGHDR and CDR2 SFDVKD. The CDR3 DNA is TGTGCCACCAGTGAGTCCTCAGGGGGAACCACCTACGAGCAGTACTTC. Its translation: CATSESSGGTTYEQYF.

J is TRBJ1-1 and V is TRBV7-8; tentatively, D is TRBD1 (6 bases). The germline V and J ends were trimmed by 5 bases and 5 bases, with 18 bases remaining between them. Germline V gives CDR1 SGHVS, CDR2 FQNEAQ. The CDR3 consists of 15 residues. The DNA for the CDR3 is TGTGCCAGCAGCCCAGCGGGGGCTTTACGGACTGAAGCTTTCTTT. This encodes CASSPAGALRTEAFF.

This clonotype was seen at least ten times. V is TRBV4-1 and J is TRBJ1-1, with D unclear. Germline V gene sequence: CDR1 MGHRA, CDR2 YSYEKL. With 3 bases removed from V and 1 base from J, the gap between germline ends came to 15 bases. CDR3 length equals 16 residues. CDR3 loop: CASSHLLGRANTEAFF. CDR3 nucleotide sequence: TGCGCCAGCAGCCACCTACTGGGGAGGGCGAACACTGAAGCTTTCTTT.

This clonotype appeared a few times. This chain joins TRBV12-3 or TRBV12-4 and TRBJ2-7; 7 nucleotides match TRBD1. J lost 0 bases, V lost 6 bases, and 14 bases had no gene match. CDR3 length equals 17 residues. The CDR3 loop is CASSFGGSAGGSYEQYF. The CDR3 nucleotides read TGTGCCAGCAGCTTTGGCGGTTCGGCAGGGGGCTCCTACGAGCAGTACTTC.

In this sample, this clonotype turned up many times. This chain uses TRBV12-3 or TRBV12-4 with TRBJ2-4; 7 bases align to TRBD1. The ends lost 0 bases at V and 12 bases at J; junction bases unmatched: 11. CDR3 length: 15 amino acids. CDR3 amino acids: CASSLAQGMAETQYF. In DNA form, the CDR3 reads TGTGCCAGCAGTTTAGCACAGGGGATGGCGGAAACTCAGTACTTC.

This clonotype was detected a few times. The gene calls are TRBV18 and TRBJ1-3, with a possible D match to TRBD1 (5 bases). The germline CDR1 and CDR2 sequences are KGHSH and LQKENI. Deletions cut 3 bases from V and 0 bases from J, with 12 bases between. The CDR3 is 16 amino acids. Here the CDR3 DNA reads TGTGCCAGCTCACCTCAGACAGCCTTCTCTGGAAACACCATATATTTT. Translating it yields CASSPQTAFSGNTIYF.

This clonotype was seen a handful of times. The chain combines TRBV2 with TRBJ1-1, with TRBD1 identical over 7 bases. V was pared by 8 bases and J by 9 bases, with 12 bases of the junction left unmatched. This CDR3 contains 13 residues. Germline values: CDR1 SNHLY, CDR2 FYNNEI. In nucleotides, the CDR3 is TGTGCCAGCTCAGGGGGTATTCTTAGTCAAGCTTTCTTT. Translating it yields CASSGGILSQAFF.

This clonotype was counted ten times or more. The chain has TRBV29-1 and TRBJ1-1; D not certain. Trimming took 7 bases from V and 0 from J, leaving 6 bases between them. The CDR3 extends over 11 amino acids. In germline, CDR1 is SQVTM, CDR2 ANQGSEA. DNA of the CDR3: TGCAGCGCCATAGTGAACACTGAAGCTTTCTTT. Protein sequence: CSAIVNTEAFF.

This clonotype was found many times. The chain is built from TRBV4-1 and TRBJ2-7; D possibly corresponds to TRBD1 (6 bases). The germline V gene encodes CDR1 MGHRA and CDR2 YSYEKL. Between the trimmed V and J ends, which lost 4 bases and 3 bases, there was a span of 19 bases. The CDR3 contains 16 residues. CDR3 coding DNA: TGCGCCAGCAGCCGGCCCCAAGCAGGGGCTAACTACGAGCAGTACTTC. It specifies CASSRPQAGANYEQYF.